This TCR beta chain is from a study of CD8 T cells in ankylosing spondylitis. The V segment lost 5 bases and the J segment 6 bases; nucleotides outside the gene matches: 4. This CDR3 has 15 residues. Per germline, CDR1 SGHVS and CDR2 FQNEAQ. Broader study findings: Reportedly, matched ankylosing spondylitis synovial fluid was significantly enriched for disease-linked clones. A subset of motif variants has previously been described in the synovial fluid and blood of reactive arthritis. Blood from ankylosing spondylitis patients appeared to carry a characteristic roughly 8-variant TCR beta motif. Those disease-linked clones were CD8+; they were also relatively rare in peripheral blood.

This clonotype was seen a few times. What it binds is unknown. The authors made TCR beta libraries by quantitative 5'-RACE with molecular barcodes. TCRdb reprocessed the 5' RACE reads with MiXCR, giving one entry per CDR3 protein. The sample holds under 450,000 distinct CDR3 sequences, under 20% seen once. The sequencing sample was made of blood, either unsorted or a sorted T cell fraction (not recorded which). The sequence came from a male donor with ankylosing spondylitis. The chain carries TRBV7-8 and TRBJ2-6, with 10 nucleotides matching TRBD1. DNA of the CDR3: TGTGCCAGCAGCCCGACAGGGGGCATGGCCAACGTCCTGACTTTC. This encodes CASSPTGGMANVLTF.